This is a list of T cell receptor beta chains from one sample in a study of shared clonotypes between healthy human individuals. The method was immunoSEQ multiplex PCR; TCRdb's version includes in-frame clones alone and lacks a portion of them. The sample holds about 96,000 clones, around 47% seen once. The specimen sequenced was PBMCs. All receptors derive from a woman in her forties in good health. Some clones in this sample may be carry-over from other donors' samples. The CDR3 runs from the conserved cysteine through the conserved F or W. D genes are given only for firm matches. The size field is filled for only some rows; it gives once, few, many or a size class.

clone_size j_call v_call d_call cdr3_nt cdr3_aa
many TRBJ1-1 TRBV19 . TGTGCCAGTAGTCCGCCCCCAACAGGGAACACTGAAGCTTTCTTT CASSPPPTGNTEAFF
many TRBJ2-3 TRBV5-1 . TGCGCCAGCAGCTTGTTCGAGCAGAGCACAGATACGCAGTATTTT CASSLFEQSTDTQYF
. TRBJ2-5 TRBV29-1 . TGCAGCGCCGGCGGCAGGGCTTCGGGAGAGACCCAGTACTTC CSAGGRASGETQYF
many TRBJ2-3 TRBV7-9 . TGTGCCAGCAGCGAGGGTTTGGATACGCAGTATTTT CASSEGLDTQYF
few TRBJ1-5 TRBV10-1 . TGCGCCAGCAGTGGGGGACATACGTCGGATTTT CASSGGHTSDF
few TRBJ2-3 TRBV4-1 . TGCGCCAGCAGCCAAGACGATTTAAGAGATACGCAGTATTTT CASSQDDLRDTQYF
few TRBJ1-3 TRBV28 . TGTGCCAGCACTTCGAATTGGGCAACTGGAAACACCATATATTTT CASTSNWATGNTIYF
. TRBJ2-5 TRBV15 TRBD1 TGTGCCACCAGCAGTCACAGGGGGGTGGAGACCCAGTACTTC CATSSHRGVETQYF
. TRBJ2-7 TRBV29-1 TRBD2 TGCAGCGTTGGAGTAGCGGGAGGGGTCTACGAGCAGTACTTC CSVGVAGGVYEQYF
few TRBJ1-5 TRBV6-1 . TGTGCCAGCAGTGAAGAAAGTAGGGGTTTTCAGCCCCAGCATTTC CASSEESRGFQPQHF
. TRBJ2-3 TRBV7-8 TRBD2 TGTGCCAGCAGCTCCGGACTAGCGGAGTACATTAGCACAGATACGCAGTATTTT CASSSGLAEYISTDTQYF
many TRBJ2-5 TRBV29-1 TRBD1 TGCAGCGCACAGGGGGAGACCCAGTACTTC CSAQGETQYF
. TRBJ1-2 TRBV7-2 . TGTGCCAGCAGCTTAGCGGTCGGTCCGAACTATGGCTACACCTTC CASSLAVGPNYGYTF
. TRBJ2-1 TRBV9 TRBD1 TGTGCCAGCAGCGTAGCGGACAGGGGGATCGGTATGACGTACAATGAGCAGTTCTTC CASSVADRGIGMTYNEQFF
. TRBJ1-5 TRBV7-2 TRBD1 TGTGCCAGCAGCTCTGGACAGGGGGAAGGCAATCAGCCCCAGCATTTT CASSSGQGEGNQPQHF
many TRBJ1-1 TRBV7-6 . TGTGCCAGCAGCGGTTACAGAAACACTGAAGCTTTCTTT CASSGYRNTEAFF
few TRBJ2-1 TRBV2 TRBD2 TGTGCCAGCAGTGTTGAGCGGGAGAGCAATGAGCAGTTCTTC CASSVERESNEQFF
. TRBJ2-4 TRBV11-2 . TGTGCCAGCAGCTCCTACAGCGGCGAGAGCATTCAGTACTTC CASSSYSGESIQYF
. TRBJ2-1 TRBV5-4 TRBD1 TGTGCCAGCAGCTTGTGGGACAGGGCATACAATGAGCAGTTCTTC CASSLWDRAYNEQFF
. TRBJ2-2 TRBV27 TRBD2 TGTGCCAGCACCCAAGGCGGGAGGGCCAACACCGGGGAGCTGTTTTTT CASTQGGRANTGELFF
. TRBJ2-7 TRBV2 TRBD1 TGTGCCAGCAGTAAAGACAGGGTTCTCGAGCAGTACTTC CASSKDRVLEQYF
. TRBJ1-4 TRBV6-1 . TGTGCCTGCAGTGAAAGGTCAGGGGACGAAAAACTGTTTTTT CACSERSGDEKLFF
few TRBJ2-5 TRBV5-4 TRBD1 TGTGCCAGCAGCCCCACAGGGGGCGCATATGAGACCCAGTACTTC CASSPTGGAYETQYF
. TRBJ1-2 TRBV4-2 . TGTGCCAGCAGCTTGCTAGGGGAAGCCTATGGCTACACCTTC CASSLLGEAYGYTF
. TRBJ2-3 TRBV9 . TGTGCCAGCAGCGTTCAACAGGGAGATACGCAGTATTTT CASSVQQGDTQYF
. TRBJ2-5 TRBV9 TRBD2 TGTGCCAGCAGCGTAGAGGCACTAGCGGGGGAGAGCGAGACCCAGTACTTC CASSVEALAGESETQYF
many TRBJ1-1 TRBV30 . TGTGCCTGGAGCCATGGGACGGTGAACACTGAAGCTTTCTTT CAWSHGTVNTEAFF
. TRBJ1-5 TRBV5-5 . TGTGCCAGCAGCTTAGCGTTACGAGGAGGCAATCAGCCCCAGCATTTT CASSLALRGGNQPQHF
. TRBJ1-5 TRBV6-1 TRBD1 TGTGCCAGCAGTGCATTACAGGGGGCGGGCAATCAGCCCCAGCATTTT CASSALQGAGNQPQHF
. TRBJ1-1 TRBV21-1 . TGTGCCAGATATTCCCTCGCCCGCATGAACACTGAAGCTTTCTTT CARYSLARMNTEAFF
few TRBJ2-7 TRBV7-9 . TGTGCCAGCAGCTTAGTGTCAGGGTCCTACGAGCAGTACTTC CASSLVSGSYEQYF
few TRBJ1-1 TRBV30 TRBD1 TGTGCCTGGGGGACAGCTAACACTGAAGCTTTCTTT CAWGTANTEAFF
medium-sized TRBJ2-2 TRBV4-2 TRBD2 TGTGCCAGCAGCCGCAGCGGGAGAGAGGACACCGGGGAGCTGTTTTTT CASSRSGREDTGELFF
. TRBJ2-1 TRBV28 TRBD2 TGTGCCAGCAGTCCAACTAGCGGAAACTCCTACAATGAGCAGTTCTTC CASSPTSGNSYNEQFF
many TRBJ2-4 TRBV9 . TGTGCCAGCAGCGTAGGAGGGGGGGTAGCCAAAAACATTCAGTACTTC CASSVGGGVAKNIQYF
. TRBJ2-1 TRBV27 . TGTGCCAGCAGTCTCAGGGGTAATGAGCAGTTCTTC CASSLRGNEQFF
few TRBJ2-1 TRBV27 TRBD2 TGTGCCAGCAGGAGAGCGGGAGGGTCCTACAATGAGCAGTTCTTC CASRRAGGSYNEQFF
many TRBJ2-2 TRBV25-1 TRBD1 TGTGCCAGCAGTGAAGGGGCAGGGGGCACCGGGGAGCTGTTTTTT CASSEGAGGTGELFF
. TRBJ1-3 TRBV11-2 . TGTGCCAGCAGCTTACCCCGAGGGTTATTGCGCCGTGTGAACACCATATATTTT CASSLPRGLLRRVNTIYF
medium-sized TRBJ2-1 TRBV2 . TGTGCCAGCACCCCGACGGTTGAGCAGTTCTTC CASTPTVEQFF
. TRBJ2-5 TRBV7-9 . TGTGCCAGCAGCTTACAGGGCTACCAAGAGACCCAGTACTTC CASSLQGYQETQYF
many TRBJ2-7 TRBV7-2 . TGTGCCAGCAGCTTAGGGGGCGGCGGGGTAGTCTACGAGCAGTACTTC CASSLGGGGVVYEQYF
. TRBJ2-7 TRBV25-1 . TGTGCCAGCAGCAACGTTGGGGTTTTGCAGTACTTC CASSNVGVLQYF
once TRBJ2-1 TRBV5-1 . TGCGCCAGCAGCTCTACTAGCCTGTCGAACCCTGAGCAGTTCTTC CASSSTSLSNPEQFF
. TRBJ2-7 TRBV18 TRBD2 TGTGCCAGCTCACCAGCGGGAGCCTACGAGCAGTACTTC CASSPAGAYEQYF
. TRBJ2-1 TRBV15 TRBD2 TGTGCCACCACCAGAATCCCAGCCCCACTAGCGGGAGTTGGGAATGAGCAGTTCTTC CATTRIPAPLAGVGNEQFF
. TRBJ2-1 TRBV9 . TGTGCCAGCAGCGTAACCCTTTTGAGTTACAATGAGCAGTTCTTC CASSVTLLSYNEQFF
. TRBJ1-5 TRBV30 . TGTGCCTGGAGAGGAGGACCTAGCAATCAGCCCCAGCATTTT CAWRGGPSNQPQHF
. TRBJ2-1 TRBV9 TRBD1 TGTGCCAGCAGCGTAGAGACAGGGGCGGGCAATGAGCAGTTCTTC CASSVETGAGNEQFF
. TRBJ1-1 TRBV5-6 TRBD1 TGTGCCAGCAGACGCAGGGACAGGGGCACTGAAGCTTTCTTT CASRRRDRGTEAFF
. TRBJ1-2 TRBV30 TRBD1 TGTGCCTGGGCGCCGGGACAGTTACGATATGGCTACACCTTC CAWAPGQLRYGYTF
. TRBJ2-3 TRBV14 . TGTGCCAGCAGCCAAGGGGACTGGAGCACAGATACGCAGTATTTT CASSQGDWSTDTQYF
few TRBJ2-1 TRBV7-2 . TGTGCCAGCGGTCTAGACCTTAACAATGAGCAGTTCTTC CASGLDLNNEQFF
. TRBJ1-1 TRBV5-1 . TGCGCCAGCAGCTTGGCTATCGGGAGTTTGAACACTGAAGCTTTCTTT CASSLAIGSLNTEAFF